Below, one TCR beta chain is given with its context. Its target is unknown. Produced via immunoSEQ multiplex PCR; TCRdb's table is partial and in-frame only. The sample carries about 53,000 clones, 92% recorded once. The entry originates in a study of cytomegalovirus exposure and HLA in healthy donors. Study-wide context: The 550 to 800 first-cohort repertoires and the roughly 120 validation repertoires shared the same platform, a later analysis reported. General study findings and limits: Testing in vitro showed three CMV-associated chains specific for CMV antigens. The study found most TCR sequences rare, yet found some public TCRs in many donors.

Germline trimming cut 3 bases from V and 6 bases from J; bases unmatched to any gene: 2. This CDR3 spans 16 amino acids. Germline V gene sequence: CDR1 MDHEN, CDR2 SYDVKM. The rearrangement joins TRBV28 to TRBJ2-2; the match to TRBD2 covers 15 bases. The receptor's source is a man between 18 and 29 years old in good health and CMV-seronegative. Sequences were obtained from PBMCs. CDR3 nucleotide sequence: TGTGCCAGCAGTTTGGGACTAGCGGGAGGAGCCGGGGAGCTGTTTTTT. It translates to CASSLGLAGGAGELFF.